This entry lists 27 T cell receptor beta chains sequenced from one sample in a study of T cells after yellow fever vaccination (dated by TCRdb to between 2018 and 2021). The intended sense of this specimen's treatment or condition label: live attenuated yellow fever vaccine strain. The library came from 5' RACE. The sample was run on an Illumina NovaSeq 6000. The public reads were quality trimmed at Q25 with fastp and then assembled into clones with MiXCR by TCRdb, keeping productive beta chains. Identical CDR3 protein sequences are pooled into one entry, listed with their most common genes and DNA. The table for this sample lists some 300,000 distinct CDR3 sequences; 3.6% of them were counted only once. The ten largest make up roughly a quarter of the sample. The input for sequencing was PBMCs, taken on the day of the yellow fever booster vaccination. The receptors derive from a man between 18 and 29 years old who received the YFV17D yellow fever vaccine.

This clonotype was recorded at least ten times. For the CDR3, the DNA is TGCGCCAGCAGCTTGGGGGGGACCTCCTACAATGAGCAGTTCTTC. This gives the protein CASSLGGTSYNEQFF. The chain couples TRBV5-1 to TRBJ2-1; either TRBD1 or TRBD2 may fit D (5 bases each). Germline CDR1 and CDR2: SGHRS and YFSETQ. V lost 0 bases to trimming and J lost 0 bases, with 7 bases between them. The CDR3 sequence is 15 residues long.

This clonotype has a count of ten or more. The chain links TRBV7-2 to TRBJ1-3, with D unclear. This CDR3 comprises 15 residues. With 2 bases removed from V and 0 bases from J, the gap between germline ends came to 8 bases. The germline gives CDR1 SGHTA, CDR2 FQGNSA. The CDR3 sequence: CASSLITSSGNTIYF. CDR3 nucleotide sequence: TGTGCCAGCAGCTTAATCACGAGCTCTGGAAACACCATATATTTT.

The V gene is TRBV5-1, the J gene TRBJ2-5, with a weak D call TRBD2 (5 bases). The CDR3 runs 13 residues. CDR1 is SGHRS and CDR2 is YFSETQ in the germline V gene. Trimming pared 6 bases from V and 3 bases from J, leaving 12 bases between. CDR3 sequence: CASTPGVEETQYF. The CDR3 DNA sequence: TGCGCCAGCACCCCCGGGGTGGAAGAGACCCAGTACTTC.

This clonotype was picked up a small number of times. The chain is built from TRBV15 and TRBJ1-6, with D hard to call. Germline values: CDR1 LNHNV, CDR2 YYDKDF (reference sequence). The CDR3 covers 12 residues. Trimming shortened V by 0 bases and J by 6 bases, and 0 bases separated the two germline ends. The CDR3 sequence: CATSRDNSPLHF. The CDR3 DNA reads TGTGCCACCAGCAGAGATAATTCACCCCTCCACTTT.

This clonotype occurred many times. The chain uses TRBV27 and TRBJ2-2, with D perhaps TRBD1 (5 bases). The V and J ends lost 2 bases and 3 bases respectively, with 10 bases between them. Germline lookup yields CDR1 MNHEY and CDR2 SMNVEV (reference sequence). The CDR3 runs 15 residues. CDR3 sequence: CASSLKGVYTGELFF. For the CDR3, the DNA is TGTGCCAGCAGTTTAAAAGGGGTGTACACCGGGGAGCTGTTTTTT.

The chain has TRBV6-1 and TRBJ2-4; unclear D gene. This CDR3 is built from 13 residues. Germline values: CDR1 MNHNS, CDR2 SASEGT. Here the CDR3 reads CASQLTYKNIQYF. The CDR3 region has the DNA TGTGCATCTCAGCTAACTTACAAAAACATTCAGTACTTC.

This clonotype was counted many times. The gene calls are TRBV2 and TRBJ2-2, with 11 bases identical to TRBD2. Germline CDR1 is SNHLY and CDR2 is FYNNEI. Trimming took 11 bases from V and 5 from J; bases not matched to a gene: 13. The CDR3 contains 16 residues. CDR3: CASLPTSGDLTGELFF. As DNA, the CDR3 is TGTGCCTCCCTCCCGACTAGCGGGGACCTGACCGGGGAGCTGTTTTTT.

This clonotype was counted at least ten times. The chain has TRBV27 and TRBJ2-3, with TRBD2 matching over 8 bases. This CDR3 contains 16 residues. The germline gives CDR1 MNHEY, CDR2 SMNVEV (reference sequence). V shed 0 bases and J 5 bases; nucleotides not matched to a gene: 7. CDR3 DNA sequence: TGTGCCAGCAGTTTATCGAGGGCGGGGGGCGGAGATACGCAGTATTTT. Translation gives CASSLSRAGGGDTQYF.

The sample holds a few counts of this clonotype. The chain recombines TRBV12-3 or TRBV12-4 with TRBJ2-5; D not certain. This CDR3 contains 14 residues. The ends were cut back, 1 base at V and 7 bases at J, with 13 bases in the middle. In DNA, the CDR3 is TGTGCCAGCAGTTTAGAGGGCGTCCTGGCGACCCAGTACTTC. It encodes CASSLEGVLATQYF.

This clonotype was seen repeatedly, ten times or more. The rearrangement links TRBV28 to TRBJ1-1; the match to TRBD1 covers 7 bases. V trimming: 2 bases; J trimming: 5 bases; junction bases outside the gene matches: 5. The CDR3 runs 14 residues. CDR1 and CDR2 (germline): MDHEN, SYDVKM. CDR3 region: CASSLRQGWTEAFF. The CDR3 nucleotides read TGTGCCAGCAGTTTACGACAGGGTTGGACTGAAGCTTTCTTT.

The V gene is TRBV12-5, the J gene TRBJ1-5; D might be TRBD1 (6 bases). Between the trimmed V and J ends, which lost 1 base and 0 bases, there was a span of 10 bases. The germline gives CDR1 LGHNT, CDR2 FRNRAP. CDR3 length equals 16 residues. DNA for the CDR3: TGTGCTAGTGGTTTGGCGACAGGCTATAGCAATCAGCCCCAGCATTTT. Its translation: CASGLATGYSNQPQHF. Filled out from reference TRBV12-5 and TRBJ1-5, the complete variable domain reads DARVTQTPRHKVTEMGQEVTMRCQPILGHNTVFWYRQTMMQGLELLAYFRNRAPLDDSGMPKDRFSAEMPDATLATLKIQPSEPRDSAVYFCASGLATGYSNQPQHFGDGTRLSIL.

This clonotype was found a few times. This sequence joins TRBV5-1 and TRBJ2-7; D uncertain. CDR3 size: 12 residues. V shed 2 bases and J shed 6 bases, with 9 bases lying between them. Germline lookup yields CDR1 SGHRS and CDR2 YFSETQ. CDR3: CASSLTGPEQYF. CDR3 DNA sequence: TGCGCCAGCAGCTTAACCGGGCCCGAGCAGTACTTC.

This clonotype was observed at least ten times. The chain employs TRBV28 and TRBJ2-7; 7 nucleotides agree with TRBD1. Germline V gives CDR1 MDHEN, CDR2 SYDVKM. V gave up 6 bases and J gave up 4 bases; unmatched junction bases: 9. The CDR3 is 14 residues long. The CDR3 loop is CASRPTGTDYEQYV. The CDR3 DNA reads TGTGCCAGCAGACCTACCGGGACAGATTACGAGCAGTACGTC.

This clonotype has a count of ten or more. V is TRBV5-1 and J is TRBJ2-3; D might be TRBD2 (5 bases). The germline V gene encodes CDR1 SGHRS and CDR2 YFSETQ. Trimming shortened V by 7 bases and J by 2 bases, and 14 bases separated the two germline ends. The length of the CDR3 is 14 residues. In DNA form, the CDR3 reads TGCGCCAGCGTAGAGGGATCTCACACAGATACGCAGTATTTT. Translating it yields CASVEGSHTDTQYF.

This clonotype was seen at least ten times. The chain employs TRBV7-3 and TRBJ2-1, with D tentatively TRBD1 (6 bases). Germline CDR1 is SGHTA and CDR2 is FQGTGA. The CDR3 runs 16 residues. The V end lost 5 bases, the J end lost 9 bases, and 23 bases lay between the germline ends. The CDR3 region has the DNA TGTGCCAGCAGCGGTAAATTACAGGGTGCCGTGGGTGAGCAGTTCTTC. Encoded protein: CASSGKLQGAVGEQFF.

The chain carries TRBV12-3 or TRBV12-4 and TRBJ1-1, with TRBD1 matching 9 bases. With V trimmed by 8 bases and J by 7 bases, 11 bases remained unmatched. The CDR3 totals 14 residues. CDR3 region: CASQRTGEAGEAFF. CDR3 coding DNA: TGTGCCAGCCAAAGGACAGGGGAAGCGGGTGAAGCTTTCTTT.

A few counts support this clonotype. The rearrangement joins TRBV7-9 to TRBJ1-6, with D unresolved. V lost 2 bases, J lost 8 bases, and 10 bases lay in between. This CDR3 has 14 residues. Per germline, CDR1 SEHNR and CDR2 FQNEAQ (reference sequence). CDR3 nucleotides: TGTGCCAGCAGCTTAATGGGGTCGGATTCACCCCTCCACTTT. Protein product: CASSLMGSDSPLHF. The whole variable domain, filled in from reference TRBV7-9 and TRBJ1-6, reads DTGVSQNPRHKITKRGQNVTFRCDPISEHNRLYWYRQTLGQGPEFLTYFQNEAQLEKSRLLSDRFSAERPKGSFSTLEIQRTEQGDSAMYLCASSLMGSDSPLHFGNGTRLTVT.

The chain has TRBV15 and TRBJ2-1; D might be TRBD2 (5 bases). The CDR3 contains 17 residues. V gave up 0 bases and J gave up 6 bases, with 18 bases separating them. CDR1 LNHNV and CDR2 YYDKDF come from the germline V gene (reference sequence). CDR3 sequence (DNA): TGTGCCACCAGCAGAGATCGGGGTCACGCCATCGTCAATGAGCAGTTCTTC. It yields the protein CATSRDRGHAIVNEQFF.

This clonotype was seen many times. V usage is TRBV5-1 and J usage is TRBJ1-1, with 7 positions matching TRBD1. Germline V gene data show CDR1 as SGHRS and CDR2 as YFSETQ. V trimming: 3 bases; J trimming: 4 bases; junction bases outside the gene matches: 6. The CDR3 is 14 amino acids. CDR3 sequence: CASSWDSKGTEAFF. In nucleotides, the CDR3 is TGCGCCAGCAGCTGGGACAGTAAGGGCACTGAAGCTTTCTTT.

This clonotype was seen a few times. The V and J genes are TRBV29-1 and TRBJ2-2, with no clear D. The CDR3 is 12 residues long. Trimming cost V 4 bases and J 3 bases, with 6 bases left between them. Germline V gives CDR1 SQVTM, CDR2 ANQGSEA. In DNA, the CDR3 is TGCAGCGTTGTAACATACACCGGGGAGCTGTTTTTT. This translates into CSVVTYTGELFF.

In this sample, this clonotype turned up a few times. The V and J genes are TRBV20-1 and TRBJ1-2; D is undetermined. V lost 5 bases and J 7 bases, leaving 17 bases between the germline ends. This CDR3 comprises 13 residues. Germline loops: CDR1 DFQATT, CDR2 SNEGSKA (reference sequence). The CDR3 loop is CSASQAGYGGYTF. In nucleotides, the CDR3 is TGCAGTGCTTCCCAGGCGGGGTACGGTGGCTACACCTTC.

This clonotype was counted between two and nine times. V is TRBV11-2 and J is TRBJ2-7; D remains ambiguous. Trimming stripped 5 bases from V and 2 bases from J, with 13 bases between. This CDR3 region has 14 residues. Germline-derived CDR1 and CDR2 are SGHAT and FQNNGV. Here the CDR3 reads CASSLQDGAYEQYV. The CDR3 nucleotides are TGTGCCAGCAGCCTTCAGGACGGAGCCTACGAGCAGTACGTC.

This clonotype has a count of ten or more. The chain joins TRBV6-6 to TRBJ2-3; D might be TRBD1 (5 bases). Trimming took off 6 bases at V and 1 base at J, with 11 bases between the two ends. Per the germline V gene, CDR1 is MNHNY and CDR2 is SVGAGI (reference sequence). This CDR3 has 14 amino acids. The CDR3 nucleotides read TGTGCCAGCAGACAAATCAGGGGCACAGATACGCAGTATTTT. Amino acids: CASRQIRGTDTQYF.

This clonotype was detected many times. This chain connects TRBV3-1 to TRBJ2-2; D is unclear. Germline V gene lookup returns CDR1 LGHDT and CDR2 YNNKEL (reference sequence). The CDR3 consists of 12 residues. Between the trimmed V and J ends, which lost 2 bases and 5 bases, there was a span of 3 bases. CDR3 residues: CASSQSTGELFF. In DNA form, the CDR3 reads TGTGCCAGCAGCCAAAGTACCGGGGAGCTGTTTTTT.

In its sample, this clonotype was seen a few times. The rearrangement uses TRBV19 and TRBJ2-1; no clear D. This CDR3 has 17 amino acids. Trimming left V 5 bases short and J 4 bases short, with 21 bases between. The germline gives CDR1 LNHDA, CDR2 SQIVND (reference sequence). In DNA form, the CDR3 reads TGTGCCAGTAGTCCGGGCCCCGACCAACTTTTATACAATGAGCAGTTCTTC. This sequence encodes CASSPGPDQLLYNEQFF.

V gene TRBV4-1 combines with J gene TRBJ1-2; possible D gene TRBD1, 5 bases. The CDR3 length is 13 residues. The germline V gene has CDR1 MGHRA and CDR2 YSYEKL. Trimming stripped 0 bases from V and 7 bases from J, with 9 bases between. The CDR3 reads CASSQDQQVGYTF. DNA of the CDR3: TGCGCCAGCAGCCAAGATCAACAGGTTGGCTACACCTTC.

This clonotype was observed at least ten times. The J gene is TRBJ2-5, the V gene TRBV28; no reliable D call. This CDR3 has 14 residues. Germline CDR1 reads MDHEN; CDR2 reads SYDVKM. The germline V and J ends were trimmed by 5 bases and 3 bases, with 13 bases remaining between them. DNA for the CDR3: TGTGCCAGCAGTCGTACCGGGTCAGAAGAGACCCAGTACTTC. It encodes CASSRTGSEETQYF.